This T cell receptor beta chain comes out of a study of blood T cell repertoires in COVID-19. This CDR3 contains 18 residues. Trimming stripped 6 bases from V and 1 base from J, with 22 bases between. CDR1 and CDR2 from the germline V gene are KGHSH and LQKENI. Repertoires were generated with immunoSEQ multiplex PCR, while TCRdb's copy carries only in-frame clones and drops some. The data show 300,000 to 400,000 clones, about 88% seen once. The V gene is TRBV18, the J gene TRBJ1-3, with D unresolved. This TCR was sampled from a human donor in a cohort sampled during active COVID-19. The specimen sequenced was peripheral blood. The CDR3 DNA reads TGTGCCAGCTCGTCCGCCGCAGGCGTTGCATATTCTGGAAACACCATATATTTT. Translating it yields CASSSAAGVAYSGNTIYF.